The TCR beta chain under discussion was sequenced for a study of cytomegalovirus exposure and HLA in healthy donors. Study findings and constraints: The classifier, whose performance was assessed in both the original and validation cohorts, reportedly diagnosed cytomegalovirus status with high specificity and sensitivity. In a later analysis, the majority of CMV-associated beta chains seemingly showed HLA restriction.

With respect to this clone: Antigen specificity is unknown.

With 60 Vbeta and 13 Jbeta primers, the PCR was carried out. Clones were sequenced by immunoSEQ multiplex PCR, and TCRdb holds only the in-frame ones, with some missing. The sample lists 110,000 to 150,000 clones; around 72% were seen once. The CDR3 sequence is 15 residues long. V lost 5 bases to trimming and J lost 6 bases, with 14 bases between them. Germline loops: CDR1 LGHNA, CDR2 YNFKEQ. Sample: PBMCs. The sequence was collected from a man aged 18 to 30 in good health and CMV-seropositive. The chain carries TRBV4-2 and TRBJ1-6; D not certain. CDR3 residues: CASSKTPGSNSPLHF. CDR3 sequence (DNA): TGTGCCAGCAGCAAAACCCCGGGGTCTAATTCACCCCTCCACTTT.